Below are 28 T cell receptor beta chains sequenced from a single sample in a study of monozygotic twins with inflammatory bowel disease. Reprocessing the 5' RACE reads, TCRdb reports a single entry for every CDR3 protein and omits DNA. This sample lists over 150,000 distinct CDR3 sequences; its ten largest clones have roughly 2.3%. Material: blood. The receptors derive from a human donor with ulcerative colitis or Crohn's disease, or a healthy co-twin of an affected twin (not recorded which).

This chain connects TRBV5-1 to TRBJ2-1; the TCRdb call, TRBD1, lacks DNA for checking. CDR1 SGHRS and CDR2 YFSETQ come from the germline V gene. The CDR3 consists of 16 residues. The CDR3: CASSLNRGLRYNEQFF.

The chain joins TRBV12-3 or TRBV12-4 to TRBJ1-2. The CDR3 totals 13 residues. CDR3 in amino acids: CASLDRMDYGYTF.

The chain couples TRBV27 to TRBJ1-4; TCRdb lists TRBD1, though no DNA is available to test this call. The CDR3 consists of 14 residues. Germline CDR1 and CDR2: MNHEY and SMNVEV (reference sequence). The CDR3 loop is CASSHRTANEKLFF.

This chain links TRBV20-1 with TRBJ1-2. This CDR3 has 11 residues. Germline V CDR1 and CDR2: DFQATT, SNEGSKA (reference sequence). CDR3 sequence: CSAPGGGGYTF.

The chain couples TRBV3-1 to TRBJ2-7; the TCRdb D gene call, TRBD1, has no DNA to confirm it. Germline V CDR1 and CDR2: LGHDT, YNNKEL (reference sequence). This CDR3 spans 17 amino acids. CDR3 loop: CASSQLPGGQGAYEQYF.

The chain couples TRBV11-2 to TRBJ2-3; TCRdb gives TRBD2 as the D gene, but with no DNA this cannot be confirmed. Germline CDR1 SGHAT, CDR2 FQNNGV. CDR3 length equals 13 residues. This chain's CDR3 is CASSPPYSDTQYF.

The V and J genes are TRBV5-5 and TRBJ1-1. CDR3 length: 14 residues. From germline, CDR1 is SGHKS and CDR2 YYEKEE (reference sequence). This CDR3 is CASSLERGDTEAFF.

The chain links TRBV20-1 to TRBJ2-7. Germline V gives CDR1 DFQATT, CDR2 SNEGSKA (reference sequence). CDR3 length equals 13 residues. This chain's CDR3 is CSARTSDSYEQYF.

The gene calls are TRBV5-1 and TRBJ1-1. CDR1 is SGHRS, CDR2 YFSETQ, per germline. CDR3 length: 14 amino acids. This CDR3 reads CASSLGGHNTEAFF.

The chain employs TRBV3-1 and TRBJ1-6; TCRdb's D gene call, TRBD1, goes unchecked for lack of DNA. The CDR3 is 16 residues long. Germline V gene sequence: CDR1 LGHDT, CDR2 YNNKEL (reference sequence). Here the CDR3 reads CASSHVGQGRNSPLHF.

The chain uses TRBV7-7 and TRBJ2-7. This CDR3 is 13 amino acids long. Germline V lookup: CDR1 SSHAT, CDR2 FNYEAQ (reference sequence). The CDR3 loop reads CASSLDRTYEQYF.

The CDR3 sequence is CSARVVAGFRSYNEQFF. V usage is TRBV20-1 and J usage is TRBJ2-1; TCRdb returns TRBD2, unconfirmable since there is no DNA. Germline values: CDR1 DFQATT, CDR2 SNEGSKA (reference sequence). The CDR3 contains 17 residues.

CDR3 in amino acids: CASGLVGKREGTRFEETQYF. The rearrangement joins TRBV12-5 to TRBJ2-5; TCRdb indicates TRBD2, and absent DNA this call remains unverified. Germline lookup yields CDR1 LGHNT and CDR2 FRNRAP. The CDR3 has 20 amino acids.

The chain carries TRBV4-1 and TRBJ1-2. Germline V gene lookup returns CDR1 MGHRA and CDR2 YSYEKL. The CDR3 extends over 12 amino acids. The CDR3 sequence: CASSHLGSGYTF.

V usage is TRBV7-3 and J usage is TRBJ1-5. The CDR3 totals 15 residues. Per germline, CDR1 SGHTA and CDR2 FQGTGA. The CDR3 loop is CASSLTGQFSQPQHF. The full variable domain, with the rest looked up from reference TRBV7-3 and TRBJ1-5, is GAGVSQTPSNKVTEKGKYVELRCDPISGHTALYWYRQSLGQGPEFLIYFQGTGAADDSGLPNDRFFAVRPEGSVSTLKIQRTERGDSAVYLCASSLTGQFSQPQHFGDGTRLSIL.

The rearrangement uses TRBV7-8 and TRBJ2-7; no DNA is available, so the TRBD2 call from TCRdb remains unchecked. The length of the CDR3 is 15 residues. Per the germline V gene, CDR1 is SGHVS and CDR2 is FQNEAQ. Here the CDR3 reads CASSAGTSGYYEQYF.

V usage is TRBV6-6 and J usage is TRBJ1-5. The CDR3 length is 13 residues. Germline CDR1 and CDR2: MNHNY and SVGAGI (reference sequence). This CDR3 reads CASTVQNLQPQHF.

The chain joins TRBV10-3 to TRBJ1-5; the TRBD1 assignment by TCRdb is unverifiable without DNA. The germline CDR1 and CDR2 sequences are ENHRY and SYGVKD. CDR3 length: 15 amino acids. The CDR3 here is CAISESTGGNQPQHF.

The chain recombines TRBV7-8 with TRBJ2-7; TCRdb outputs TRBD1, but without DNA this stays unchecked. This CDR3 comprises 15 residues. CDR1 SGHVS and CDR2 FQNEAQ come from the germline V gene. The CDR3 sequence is CASSLVGGVRYEQYF. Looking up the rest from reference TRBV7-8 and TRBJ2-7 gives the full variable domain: GAGVSQSPRYKVAKRGQDVALRCDPISGHVSLFWYQQALGQGPEFLTYFQNEAQLDKSGLPSDRFFAERPEGSVSTLKIQRTQQEDSAVYLCASSLVGGVRYEQYFGPGTRLTVT.

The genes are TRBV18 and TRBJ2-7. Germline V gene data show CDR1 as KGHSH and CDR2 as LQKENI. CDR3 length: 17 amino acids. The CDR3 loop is CASSPPGRKISSYEQYF. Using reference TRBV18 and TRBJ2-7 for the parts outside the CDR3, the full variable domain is NAGVMQNPRHLVRRRGQEARLRCSPMKGHSHVYWYRQLPEEGLKFMVYLQKENIIDESGMPKERFSAEFPKEGPSILRIQQVVRGDSAAYFCASSPPGRKISSYEQYFGPGTRLTVT.

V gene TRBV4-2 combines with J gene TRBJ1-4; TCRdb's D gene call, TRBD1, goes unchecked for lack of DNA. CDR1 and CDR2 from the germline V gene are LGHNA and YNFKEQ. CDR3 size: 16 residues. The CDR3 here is CASSQEGGSIGEKLFF.

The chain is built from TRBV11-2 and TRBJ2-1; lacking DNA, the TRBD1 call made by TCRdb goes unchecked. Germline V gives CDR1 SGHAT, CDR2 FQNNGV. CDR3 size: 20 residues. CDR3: CASSLDGKELGAPKYNEQFF.

This CDR3 is CASSQDRETSSTDTQYF. The chain is built from TRBV4-2 and TRBJ2-3; TCRdb's D call, TRBD1, is unchecked because there is no DNA. Germline loops: CDR1 LGHNA, CDR2 YNFKEQ. CDR3 size: 17 residues.

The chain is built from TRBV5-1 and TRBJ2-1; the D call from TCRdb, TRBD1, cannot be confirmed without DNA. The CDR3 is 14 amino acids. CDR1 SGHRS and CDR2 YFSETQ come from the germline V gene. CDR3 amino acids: CASSQQGANNEQFF.

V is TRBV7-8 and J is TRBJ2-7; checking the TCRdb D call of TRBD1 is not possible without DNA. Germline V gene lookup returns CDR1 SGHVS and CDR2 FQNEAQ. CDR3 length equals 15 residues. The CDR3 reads CASSPLRARSYEQYF. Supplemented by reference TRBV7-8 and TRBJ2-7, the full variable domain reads GAGVSQSPRYKVAKRGQDVALRCDPISGHVSLFWYQQALGQGPEFLTYFQNEAQLDKSGLPSDRFFAERPEGSVSTLKIQRTQQEDSAVYLCASSPLRARSYEQYFGPGTRLTVT.

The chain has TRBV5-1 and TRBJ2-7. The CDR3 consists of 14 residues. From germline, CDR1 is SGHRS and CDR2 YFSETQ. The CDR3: CASSLAAHGYEQYF.

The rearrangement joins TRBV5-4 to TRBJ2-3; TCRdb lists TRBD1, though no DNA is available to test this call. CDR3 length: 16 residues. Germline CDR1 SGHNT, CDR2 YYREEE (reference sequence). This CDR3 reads CASSLGGGRLGDTQYF.

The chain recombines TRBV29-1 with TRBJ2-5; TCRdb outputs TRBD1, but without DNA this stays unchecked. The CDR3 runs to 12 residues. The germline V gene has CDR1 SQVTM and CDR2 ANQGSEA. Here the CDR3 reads CSVRDYQETQYF.